These 24 T cell receptor beta chains came from one sample sequenced in a study of spatial heterogeneity in lung cancer. The time point is: sample taken at primary tumor resection. Via MiXCR, TCRdb re-called the 5' RACE reads, giving one row per CDR3 protein. The repertoire has some 7,500 distinct CDR3 sequences, over 7.5% of them found once; the top ten carry about 44%. The starting material was PBMCs, obtained at surgery. The receptors originated from a male donor with early-stage non-small cell lung cancer.

This clonotype appeared once. A single base separates this from a much larger clone, so it may be a read error. This rearrangement joins TRBV5-1 to TRBJ2-3; no clear D gene. Looked up from germline, CDR1 is SGHRS and CDR2 is YFSETQ. The CDR3 is 14 residues long. Trimming removed 5 bases at V and 2 bases at J, with 12 bases between. The CDR3 DNA sequence: TGCGCCAGCAGTGAGGTGCTCAACACAGATACGCAGTATTTT. Translating it yields CASSEVLNTDTQYF.

This clonotype was seen at least ten times. The V gene is TRBV11-2, the J gene TRBJ2-1, with TRBD2 matching 7 bases. With V trimmed by 5 bases and J by 3 bases, 4 bases remained unmatched. CDR1 and CDR2 (germline): SGHAT, FQNNGV. CDR3 length: 14 residues. The CDR3 region has the DNA TGTGCCAGCAGCCCCGAGCGGGGCTACAATGAGCAGTTCTTC. Translated: CASSPERGYNEQFF.

This clonotype was detected many times. This chain links TRBV3-1 with TRBJ2-1; 10 positions agree with TRBD2. Germline CDR1 reads LGHDT; CDR2 reads YNNKEL (reference sequence). Trimming took 1 base from V and 8 from J; bases not matched to a gene: 8. The CDR3 totals 16 residues. The CDR3 coding sequence is TGTGCCAGCAGCCAAGCCGCTAGCGGGAGATTCGATGAGCAGTTCTTC. Protein: CASSQAASGRFDEQFF.

Turning to this clonotype: At one end, the junction sequence differs from germline, possibly due to a read error. The chain uses TRBV11-2 and TRBJ2-7, with TRBD2 matching over 13 bases. Per the germline V gene, CDR1 is SGHAT and CDR2 is FQNNGV. This CDR3 has 17 amino acids. The CDR3 region is CASNLGLAGELGYEQYF. CDR3 bases: TGTGCCAGCAACTTAGGACTAGCGGGGGAATTAGGCTACGAGCAGTACTTC.

Ten or more counts support this clonotype. The chain links TRBV18 to TRBJ2-1, with TRBD2 as a possible D gene (6 bases). V gave up 4 bases and J gave up 9 bases, with 10 bases separating them. CDR1 is KGHSH and CDR2 is LQKENI in the germline V gene. The CDR3 is 12 residues long. The CDR3 loop reads CASSRGELEQFF. CDR3 DNA: TGTGCCAGCTCACGGGGGGAACTTGAGCAGTTCTTC.

This clonotype showed up many times. This chain joins TRBV5-1 and TRBJ1-1; D call uncertain. V was shortened by 0 bases and J by 1 base, with 10 bases between the two germline ends. This CDR3 has 15 amino acids. Looked up from germline, CDR1 is SGHRS and CDR2 is YFSETQ. CDR3 sequence (DNA): TGCGCCAGCAGCTTGGGTAACAGCAAGAACACTGAAGCTTTCTTT. Its translation: CASSLGNSKNTEAFF.

There are a few counts of this clonotype. The chain carries TRBV12-3 or TRBV12-4 and TRBJ2-2, with D perhaps matching TRBD1 or TRBD2 (6 bases each). This CDR3 has 15 amino acids. V lost 3 bases and J 2 bases, leaving 10 bases between the germline ends. The CDR3 nucleotides are TGTGCCAGCAGTTTGGGGGGCTTAAACACCGGGGAGCTGTTTTTT. Translation gives CASSLGGLNTGELFF.

In its sample, this clonotype was seen many times. The chain carries TRBV15 and TRBJ1-5, with D unresolved. Germline V gives CDR1 LNHNV, CDR2 YYDKDF (reference sequence). The CDR3 extends over 14 amino acids. Trimming stripped 2 bases from V and 5 bases from J, with 10 bases between. This chain's CDR3 is CATSRNLRDQPQHF. CDR3 DNA sequence: TGTGCCACCAGCAGAAACCTCAGAGATCAGCCCCAGCATTTT. Supplemented by reference TRBV15 and TRBJ1-5, the full variable domain reads DAMVIQNPRYQVTQFGKPVTLSCSQTLNHNVMYWYQQKSSQAPKLLFHYYDKDFNNEADTPDNFQSRRPNTSFCFLDIRSPGLGDTAMYLCATSRNLRDQPQHFGDGTRLSIL.

This clonotype was recorded at least ten times. The chain recombines TRBV28 with TRBJ1-2; D is unclear. V lost 4 bases to trimming and J lost 2 bases, with 2 bases between them. This CDR3 has 11 residues. In germline, CDR1 is MDHEN, CDR2 SYDVKM. The CDR3 loop is CASSSNYGYTF. CDR3 coding DNA: TGTGCCAGCAGTTCGAACTATGGCTACACCTTC.

The chain uses TRBV6-5 and TRBJ2-1, with 8 nucleotides matching TRBD1. This CDR3 has 12 amino acids. Germline V gene data show CDR1 as MNHEY and CDR2 as SVGAGI. Trimming at V came to 5 bases and at J to 9 bases, leaving 3 bases not matched to a gene. The CDR3 reads CASSRDRSEQFF. The CDR3 DNA follows: TGTGCCAGCAGTCGGGACAGGTCTGAGCAGTTCTTC.

This clonotype was recorded many times. The V call is TRBV29-1, the J call TRBJ2-1; D ambiguous. This CDR3 has 14 amino acids. The germline V gene encodes CDR1 SQVTM and CDR2 ANQGSEA. The ends were cut back, 4 bases at V and 2 bases at J, with 12 bases in the middle. The CDR3 spells CSVVRPEAYNEQFF. The CDR3 DNA reads TGCAGCGTTGTAAGGCCAGAGGCCTACAATGAGCAGTTCTTC.

This clonotype is labeled as medium-sized. V and J are TRBV6-2 or TRBV6-3 and TRBJ2-5, with 8 positions matching TRBD2. Germline-derived CDR1 and CDR2 are MNHEY and SVGEGT. V was pared by 0 bases and J by 4 bases, with 10 bases of the junction left unmatched. The CDR3 covers 17 residues. In nucleotides, the CDR3 is TGTGCCAGCAGTTACTCTGGCTCGGGGGGGGATATAGAGACCCAGTACTTC. This translates into CASSYSGSGGDIETQYF.

About this clonotype: At one of its ends the junction is not consistent with the germline gene, which may arise from a read error. The chain joins TRBV29-1 to TRBJ2-3, with 7 bases fitting TRBD2. CDR1 is SQVTM and CDR2 is ANQGSEA in the germline V gene. The CDR3 has 14 residues. The CDR3 is CSVEGREITDTQYF. The CDR3 bases are TGCAGCGTCGAAGGGCGGGAGATCACAGATACGCAGTATTTT.

By share, this clonotype counts as medium-sized. The J gene is TRBJ1-1, the V gene TRBV27, with D possibly TRBD1 on 5 matching bases. Trimming took 6 bases from V and 1 from J, leaving 9 bases between them. The CDR3 contains 13 residues. From germline, CDR1 is MNHEY and CDR2 SMNVEV (reference sequence). CDR3 DNA: TGTGCCAGCAGATACCAGGGGAACACTGAAGCTTTCTTT. It is translated as CASRYQGNTEAFF.

This clonotype was recorded at least ten times. V usage is TRBV7-9 and J usage is TRBJ1-2; D is possibly TRBD1 (6 bases). Germline values: CDR1 SEHNR, CDR2 FQNEAQ (reference sequence). CDR3 length: 14 amino acids. V was shortened by 5 bases and J by 7 bases, with 17 bases between the two germline ends. The CDR3 DNA is TGTGCCAGCAGCCGACAGGTTCCGCAGTTTGGCTACACCTTC. It yields the protein CASSRQVPQFGYTF.

By sample share, this clonotype is medium-sized. This sequence joins TRBV20-1 and TRBJ2-7; 13 nucleotides match TRBD2. The ends lost 7 bases at V and 7 bases at J; junction bases unmatched: 7. Germline V gene data show CDR1 as DFQATT and CDR2 as SNEGSKA (reference sequence). The CDR3 covers 13 residues. The CDR3 coding sequence is TGCAGTGGAAAGACTAGCGGGGGGTTGGAGCAGTACTTC. It yields the protein CSGKTSGGLEQYF.

The rearrangement links TRBV20-1 to TRBJ1-5; D is ambiguous. The V gene lost 5 bases and the J gene lost 3 bases, with 14 bases spanning the gap. Germline CDR1 and CDR2: DFQATT and SNEGSKA (reference sequence). CDR3 length: 14 amino acids. The CDR3 is CSARGHGDNQPQHF. The CDR3 DNA is TGCAGTGCTCGAGGGCACGGGGACAATCAGCCCCAGCATTTT.

This clonotype was seen ten or more times. The rearrangement joins TRBV29-1 to TRBJ2-3; possibly TRBD1 for D (5 bases). The CDR3 extends over 13 amino acids. From germline, CDR1 is SQVTM and CDR2 ANQGSEA. Trimming cost V 6 bases and J 10 bases, with 20 bases left between them. In nucleotides, the CDR3 is TGCAGCGTCGGGTCGGACACAAGTACTTCGCAGTATTTT. It encodes CSVGSDTSTSQYF.

This clonotype was seen at least ten times. The chain has TRBV5-1 and TRBJ2-3; 13 positions match TRBD2. V shed 7 bases and J 3 bases; nucleotides not matched to a gene: 5. CDR1 and CDR2 (germline): SGHRS, YFSETQ. This CDR3 region has 15 residues. The CDR3 region has the DNA TGCGCCAGCTCGGGGACTAGCGGGATTACAGATACGCAGTATTTT. This gives the protein CASSGTSGITDTQYF.

This clonotype was observed at least ten times. The rearrangement uses TRBV28 and TRBJ2-3, with a possible D match to TRBD2 (6 bases). Germline loops: CDR1 MDHEN, CDR2 SYDVKM. CDR3 length equals 17 residues. V lost 2 bases to trimming and J lost 2 bases, with 17 bases between them. The CDR3 loop is CASSLIGGGLITDTQYF. The CDR3 coding sequence is TGTGCCAGCAGTTTAATTGGCGGAGGACTAATCACAGATACGCAGTATTTT. Using reference TRBV28 and TRBJ2-3 for the parts outside the CDR3, the full variable domain is DVKVTQSSRYLVKRTGEKVFLECVQDMDHENMFWYRQDPGLGLRLIYFSYDVKMKEKGDIPEGYSVSREKKERFSLILESASTNQTSMYLCASSLIGGGLITDTQYFGPGTRLTVL.

This clonotype is medium-sized (0.01 to 0.1%) by share. J is TRBJ2-2 and V is TRBV29-1; D may be TRBD1 (6 bases). Trimming pared 7 bases from V and 5 bases from J, leaving 17 bases between. The CDR3 loop spans 14 amino acids. Germline CDR1 is SQVTM and CDR2 is ANQGSEA. The CDR3 coding sequence is TGCAGCGCACACTCACAGGGAAAAACCGGGGAGCTGTTTTTT. It is translated as CSAHSQGKTGELFF.

This clonotype was recorded at least ten times. The gene calls are TRBV6-6 and TRBJ2-2; D gene unclear. With 2 bases removed from V and 2 bases from J, the gap between germline ends came to 6 bases. Germline CDR1 reads MNHNY; CDR2 reads SVGAGI (reference sequence). This CDR3 spans 14 amino acids. In DNA, the CDR3 is TGTGCCAGCAGTTACGGGGTCAACACCGGGGAGCTGTTTTTT. This encodes CASSYGVNTGELFF.

This clonotype was detected only a few times. The chain links TRBV7-9 to TRBJ2-3; weak D call: TRBD2 (6 bases). Germline assignment: CDR1 SEHNR and CDR2 FQNEAQ (reference sequence). The germline V and J ends were trimmed by 6 bases and 1 base, with 11 bases remaining between them. This CDR3 is built from 14 residues. CDR3 DNA sequence: TGTGCCAGCAGACGATCTAGCGGCACAGATACGCAGTATTTT. This codes for CASRRSSGTDTQYF. Complete variable domain (other parts from reference TRBV7-9 and TRBJ2-3): DTGVSQNPRHKITKRGQNVTFRCDPISEHNRLYWYRQTLGQGPEFLTYFQNEAQLEKSRLLSDRFSAERPKGSFSTLEIQRTEQGDSAMYLCASRRSSGTDTQYFGPGTRLTVL.

Turning to this clonotype: A read error may explain this, as a much larger clone is one base away. The chain links TRBV29-1 to TRBJ1-1, with a weak D call TRBD1 (6 bases). This CDR3 spans 12 amino acids. The germline V and J ends were trimmed by 6 bases and 10 bases, with 18 bases remaining between them. Germline V CDR1 and CDR2: SQVTM, ANQGSEA. CDR3: CSVARGEAAAFF. The CDR3 nucleotides are TGCAGCGTCGCCAGGGGTGAGGCTGCAGCTTTCTTT.